Listed below are T cell receptor beta chains from one sample, sequenced in a study of T-cell memory formation after mild COVID-19. Using its own MiXCR run on the 5' RACE reads, TCRdb lists one record per CDR3 protein. The sample contains about 350,000 distinct CDR3 sequences, about 13% of which appear only once. The sequenced sample was PBMCs or a T cell subset sorted from them (not recorded which). Receptor source: a young man who had mild COVID-19 (a few samples of this study predate the infection). Cell type and time point are not known. Each CDR3 is given without its conserved first and last residue.

>TRBV5-1|TRBJ2-5
ASSSGVLQETQY
>TRBV2|TRBJ2-1
ASSRDRGGAGGKQF
>TRBV12-3/TRBV12-4|TRBJ1-2
ASSSLPKGYGYT
>TRBV5-1|TRBJ2-5
ASSWGLAEETQY
>TRBV29-1|TRBJ2-5
SGDKWGTQY
>TRBV12-3/TRBV12-4|TRBJ1-6
ASSFPPGGNSPLH
>TRBV2|TRBJ1-1
ASNRVGGNTEAF
>TRBV5-5|TRBJ1-5
ASSNGTGYSQPQH
>TRBV12-3/TRBV12-4|TRBJ2-5
ASSSTTGQETQY
>TRBV6-2/TRBV6-3|TRBJ2-3
ASSYPRRGDTQY
>TRBV5-5|TRBJ2-7
ASSLDLAGIYEQY
>TRBV29-1|TRBJ1-3
SAEGTGAGNTIY
>TRBV19|TRBJ1-5
ASTPRGGQGQPQH
>TRBV6-2/TRBV6-3|TRBJ1-1
ASSPNPGALNTEAF
>TRBV20-1|TRBJ2-1
SATGSFNEQF
>TRBV4-1|TRBJ2-5
ASSPRIRGWETQY
>TRBV7-9|TRBJ2-5
ASRSGTSATNPSRTQY
>TRBV6-6|TRBJ1-5
ASRPQGVGNQPQH
>TRBV28|TRBJ2-3
ASSGSPTNSGGTTDTQY
>TRBV12-3/TRBV12-4|TRBJ2-2
ASSFWTEGGGELF